Listed below are T cell receptor beta chains from one sample, sequenced in a study of vaccination effects on CD4 cells after COVID-19. Profiling relied on immunoSEQ multiplex PCR, and the TCRdb table lists in-frame clones only, not all of them. The data contain approximately 74,000 clones, around 69% of them singletons. For these receptors, no antigen is known. The sequences come from CD4+ T cells from PBMCs cultured without peptide, collected after COVID-19 vaccination. The receptors were gathered from a human donor who received a COVID-19 vaccine. Each CDR3 is given with its conserved first and last residue. D genes are given only for firm matches. Not all rows give a size; the values are once, few, many and, for expanded clones, a class.

cdr3_nt cdr3_aa d_call clone_size j_call v_call
TGTGCCAGCAGCTCCCGGGACAGGGAAGAGACCCAGTACTTC CASSSRDREETQYF TRBD1 . TRBJ2-5 TRBV4-2
TGTGCCAGCAGCTTAGAATACTCTGGAAACACCATATATTTT CASSLEYSGNTIYF . . TRBJ1-3 TRBV5-5
TGTGCCAGCAGCCAGATGGGGGTGGGGGATACGCAGTATTTT CASSQMGVGDTQYF . . TRBJ2-3 TRBV4-2
TGTGCCAGCAGCGTACGTACGGGGGAGGACAGGGGATCGCGCACCATATATTTT CASSVRTGEDRGSRTIYF TRBD1 few TRBJ1-3 TRBV9
TGTGCCACGGCAACTAGCGGGGGGGCGGAGACCCAGTACTTC CATATSGGAETQYF TRBD2 . TRBJ2-5 TRBV24-1
TGTGCCAGCAGTGAGACAGTAAGAAACCAGCCCCAGCATTTT CASSETVRNQPQHF . . TRBJ1-5 TRBV2
TGTGCCAGCAGCTCCCCGGGACCCAACAAACTGTTTTTT CASSSPGPNKLFF . . TRBJ1-4 TRBV5-4
TGTGCCAGCATTAAAATAGCGGGGGGGGAGACCCAGTACTTC CASIKIAGGETQYF TRBD2 . TRBJ2-5 TRBV2
TGCGCCAGCAGCTTAGATGTGGCCGGGGAGCTGTTTTTT CASSLDVAGELFF . few TRBJ2-2 TRBV5-1
TGTGCCAGTAGTATCAGCGGTCTTACTGGCTACACCTTC CASSISGLTGYTF . . TRBJ1-2 TRBV19
TGTGCCACCAGCACCGGACAGGGACAGCCCCAGCATTTT CATSTGQGQPQHF TRBD1 few TRBJ1-5 TRBV24-1
TGCGCCAGCAGGGGGGGTTACAATGAGCAGTTCTTC CASRGGYNEQFF . . TRBJ2-1 TRBV10-2
TGTGCCTCGGGACAAGGTAGCACAGATACGCAGTATTTT CASGQGSTDTQYF . . TRBJ2-3 TRBV9
TGTGCCAGCAACTACCCCCGGAAGAGCTCCTACAATGAGCAATTCTTC CASNYPRKSSYNEQFF . . TRBJ2-1 TRBV6-6
TGCGCCAGCAGCAGGATCCCCGGGACAGTCGCCTTCTTT CASSRIPGTVAFF TRBD1 . TRBJ1-1 TRBV10-2
TGTGCCAGCAGCTACCGGACAGGGGTTGAGTATTTT CASSYRTGVEYF TRBD1 . TRBJ2-3 TRBV12-3/TRBV12-4
TGTGCCAGCAGTTCCAGGGGGAGTACTAATGAAAAACTGTTTTTT CASSSRGSTNEKLFF TRBD1 . TRBJ1-4 TRBV6-6
TGTGCCAGTAATGGGACTAGCGGGGGCCGCAGGGAGACCCAGTACTTC CASNGTSGGRRETQYF TRBD2 . TRBJ2-5 TRBV19
TGTGCCAGCAGCTTAAATTCAGCACAGGGCCGCACAGATACGCAGTATTTT CASSLNSAQGRTDTQYF . . TRBJ2-3 TRBV7-8
TGTGCCAGCAGATTACAGGGTACTAACTATGGCTACACCTTC CASRLQGTNYGYTF . . TRBJ1-2 TRBV2
TGTGCCAGCAGAAGGGGGGTTCTGGACACCGGGGAGCTGTTTTTT CASRRGVLDTGELFF . . TRBJ2-2 TRBV21-1
TGTGCCAGCAGCCAAGTCCTAGCGGGGGGTAATGAGCAGTTCTTC CASSQVLAGGNEQFF TRBD2 . TRBJ2-1 TRBV3-1/TRBV3-2
TGTGCCAGCAGTTACTCGACGGGGATCATCCAAGAGACCCAGTACTTC CASSYSTGIIQETQYF . . TRBJ2-5 TRBV6-2/TRBV6-3
TGTGCCAGCAGGGTAAACCGGGACAGTCCCAATCAGCCCCAGCATTTT CASRVNRDSPNQPQHF TRBD1 . TRBJ1-5 TRBV2
TGTGCCAGCACCCCAGTTAGCACAGATACGCAGTATTTT CASTPVSTDTQYF . . TRBJ2-3 TRBV2
TGTGCCTGGGTGTTAGGGAACTATGGCTACACCTTC CAWVLGNYGYTF . few TRBJ1-2 TRBV30
TGCAGTGCTAGATACTACAATGAGCAGTTCTTC CSARYYNEQFF . . TRBJ2-1 TRBV20-1
TGTGCCAGCAGCCGGACAGGTTTCTCTGGAAACACCATATATTTT CASSRTGFSGNTIYF TRBD1 . TRBJ1-3 TRBV6-5
TGCGCCAGCACCCGACAGGCAATCACCGGGGAGCTGTTTTTT CASTRQAITGELFF . . TRBJ2-2 TRBV5-1
TGTGCCAGCAGCTCTAGCGGGGGGTACAATGAGCAGTTCTTC CASSSSGGYNEQFF TRBD2 . TRBJ2-1 TRBV7-2
TGCAGCGTTGATAAAGGGGCCGGCACCGGGGAGCTGTTTTTT CSVDKGAGTGELFF . . TRBJ2-2 TRBV29-1
TGTGCCAGCAGCCCGCGTCGAGGTGCTAATGAAAAACTGTTTTTT CASSPRRGANEKLFF . . TRBJ1-4 TRBV14
TGCGCCAGCAGCCAAGAGGGAGGGGGCCCAACCTATGGCTACACCTTC CASSQEGGGPTYGYTF TRBD1 few TRBJ1-2 TRBV4-1
TGCGCCAGCAGCCGAGTAGGAACAGGGCCAGGGGCAGATACGCAGTATTTT CASSRVGTGPGADTQYF . . TRBJ2-3 TRBV4-1
TGTGCCTGGAGCCCACTGGGGCGGCAAGAGACCCAGTACTTC CAWSPLGRQETQYF . . TRBJ2-5 TRBV30
TGTGCCAGCAGTTTACCAGGGACAACCTATAATTCACCCCTCCACTTT CASSLPGTTYNSPLHF . . TRBJ1-6 TRBV28
TGCGCCAGCAGCCGCCATAGCGGGGGGTCTCAAGAGACCCAGTACTTC CASSRHSGGSQETQYF TRBD2 once TRBJ2-5 TRBV4-1
TGTGCCAGCAGGGGGAATAGAGAGACCCAGTACTTC CASRGNRETQYF . . TRBJ2-5 TRBV12-3/TRBV12-4
TGTGCCAGCAGCGGTGACAGGGGGAACTATTCACCCCTCCACTTT CASSGDRGNYSPLHF TRBD1 . TRBJ1-6 TRBV9
TGTGCCAGCAGCGATCGGACAGGTCCAGCTTCTGGGGCCAACGTCCTGACTTTC CASSDRTGPASGANVLTF TRBD1 . TRBJ2-6 TRBV9
TGTGCCAGCAGCGAAACAGGGGGATGGAACACCATATATTTT CASSETGGWNTIYF TRBD1 once TRBJ1-3 TRBV9
TGTGCCAGTAGTAGCGGGAGATCGAACACCGGGGAGCTGTTTTTT CASSSGRSNTGELFF TRBD2 . TRBJ2-2 TRBV19
TGTGCCAGTACCAGGAGGGGGGATTCGGGGGCCAACGTCCTGACTTTC CASTRRGDSGANVLTF . . TRBJ2-6 TRBV19
TGTGCCATCAGTTCCCCAACTCAAGAGACCCAGTACTTC CAISSPTQETQYF . . TRBJ2-5 TRBV10-3
TGTGCCAGCAGTTTTGGAGACGATCAGCCCCAGCATTTT CASSFGDDQPQHF . . TRBJ1-5 TRBV12-3/TRBV12-4
TGTGCCAGCGGCCCGTCGACCGACTATGGCTACACCTTC CASGPSTDYGYTF . . TRBJ1-2 TRBV6-5
TGTGCCAGCAGTCCAGGGGACGGCTATGGCTACACCTTC CASSPGDGYGYTF . . TRBJ1-2 TRBV2